This TCR beta chain was found in a study of blood T cell repertoires in COVID-19. About the study: Acute-phase and convalescent COVID-19 samples originated in the United States, Italy and Spain. Sources were T cells, B-cell-depleted T cells, or PBMCs; the material itself was cDNA or gDNA.

In the authors' workflow: Reference gene primer amplification yielded estimated nucleated cell counts. Here immunoSEQ multiplex PCR was the method, and the copy in TCRdb shows in-frame clones only, minus some. The DNA was the basis for D and trimming; V, J and clone size are from that table. The sample has about 210,000 clones, around 81% seen once. V was clipped by 3 bases and J by 10 bases; unmatched bases: 10. The CDR3 covers 15 residues. Germline-derived CDR1 and CDR2 are SGHTA and FQGNSA. This clonotype was obtained from a woman in her 70s with acute or convalescent COVID-19. Sequencing was done on a sample of peripheral blood. The V and J genes are TRBV7-2 and TRBJ2-1, with TRBD2 matching 9 bases. CDR3 in DNA: TGTGCCAGCAGCTTCGGGCGGGGGGGAGCAAGCGAGCAGTTCTTC. It is translated as CASSFGRGGASEQFF.